Each of the 10 T cell receptor beta chains below was sequenced from the same sample in a study of neurological immune-mediated disorders. Time point given: longitudinal time-point 3. TCRdb re-analysed the 5' RACE reads in MiXCR, keeping a single row per CDR3 protein. The sample includes roughly 50,000 distinct CDR3 sequences, about 12% of them seen just once. Sequenced sample: PBMCs. The receptors were gathered from a male donor with HTLV-1-associated myelopathy (HAM/TSP).

This clonotype came up many times. V and J are TRBV6-2 or TRBV6-3 and TRBJ1-1; D perhaps matches TRBD1 (5 bases). The V and J ends lost 4 bases and 4 bases respectively, with 13 bases between them. Germline CDR1 is MNHEY and CDR2 is SVGEGT. This CDR3 comprises 14 residues. CDR3 protein: CASSSGPRGTEAFF. DNA for the CDR3: TGTGCCAGCAGTTCTGGACCAAGGGGCACTGAAGCTTTCTTT.

This clonotype was recorded many times. This chain joins TRBV5-1 and TRBJ2-7, with TRBD1 identical over 8 bases. There are 16 residues in the CDR3. J was trimmed by 2 bases and V by 4 bases; bases with no gene match: 11. In germline, CDR1 is SGHRS, CDR2 YFSETQ. The CDR3 here is CASSIVTGQAPYEQYF. CDR3 in DNA: TGCGCCAGCAGCATCGTAACGGGACAGGCCCCCTACGAGCAGTACTTC. Complete variable domain (other parts from reference TRBV5-1 and TRBJ2-7): KAGVTQTPRYLIKTRGQQVTLSCSPISGHRSVSWYQQTPGQGLQFLFEYFSETQRNKGNFPGRFSGRQFSNSRSEMNVSTLELGDSALYLCASSIVTGQAPYEQYFGPGTRLTVT.

This clonotype was counted ten times or more. The rearrangement uses TRBV7-9 and TRBJ2-1; 7 positions match TRBD2. The CDR3 is made up of 16 amino acids. Germline CDR1 SEHNR, CDR2 FQNEAQ (reference sequence). J lost 0 bases, V lost 5 bases, and 7 bases had no gene match. The CDR3 region is CASSRVGGNSYNEQFF. CDR3 DNA sequence: TGTGCCAGCAGCCGAGTCGGGGGGAACTCCTACAATGAGCAGTTCTTC.

This clonotype was seen at least ten times. This chain connects TRBV28 to TRBJ1-1; a weak D match, TRBD1 (6 bases). Germline lookup yields CDR1 MDHEN and CDR2 SYDVKM. The CDR3 has 14 residues. V was cut by 2 bases and J by 3 bases, with 10 bases left in between. CDR3 region: CASSLNRVYTEAFF. The CDR3 nucleotides are TGTGCCAGCAGTTTAAACAGGGTGTACACTGAAGCTTTCTTT.

This clonotype was counted ten times or more. V usage is TRBV20-1 and J usage is TRBJ1-1, with 7 bases that match TRBD1. This CDR3 has 14 amino acids. From germline, CDR1 is DFQATT and CDR2 SNEGSKA (reference sequence). With 3 bases clipped from V and 1 base from J, the junction kept 5 bases outside the gene matches. This CDR3 reads CSARGQSGNTEAFF. The CDR3 DNA is TGCAGTGCTAGGGGACAGTCCGGGAACACTGAAGCTTTCTTT.

This clonotype was observed many times. The rearrangement joins TRBV27 to TRBJ2-7; 7 nucleotides line up with TRBD1. Per the germline V gene, CDR1 is MNHEY and CDR2 is SMNVEV (reference sequence). The trim removed 6 bases at V and 3 bases at J, leaving 11 bases unmatched. This CDR3 contains 15 residues. CDR3 amino acids: CASRPGTVRFYEQYF. The CDR3 DNA sequence: TGTGCCAGCAGACCCGGGACAGTTCGTTTCTACGAGCAGTACTTC.

This clonotype is judged medium-sized (0.01 to 0.1%). The genes are TRBV7-2 and TRBJ1-1; no reliable D call. Germline V CDR1 and CDR2: SGHTA, FQGNSA. Deletions cut 5 bases from V and 1 base from J, with 14 bases between. The CDR3 contains 15 residues. CDR3 in amino acids: CASSPSGGQNTEAFF. The CDR3 coding sequence is TGTGCCAGCAGCCCGTCGGGAGGGCAGAACACTGAAGCTTTCTTT.

This rearrangement joins TRBV7-2 to TRBJ2-2, with 8 positions matching TRBD2. CDR1 and CDR2 from the germline V gene are SGHTA and FQGNSA. V shed 8 bases, J shed 4 bases, and the junction held 12 bases outside the gene matches. The CDR3 extends over 16 amino acids. CDR3 region: CASGPRGRGVTGELFF. In DNA, the CDR3 is TGTGCCAGCGGACCCAGAGGGCGGGGGGTCACCGGGGAGCTGTTTTTT.

The table lists this clonotype with many counts. This chain links TRBV7-2 with TRBJ2-7; tentatively, D is TRBD1 (6 bases). Germline CDR1 SGHTA, CDR2 FQGNSA. The CDR3 sequence is 14 residues long. Trimming removed 4 bases at V and 2 bases at J, with 12 bases between. Here the CDR3 reads CASSSRQVPYEQYF. The CDR3 DNA follows: TGTGCCAGCAGCTCCCGACAGGTCCCCTACGAGCAGTACTTC.

The V call is TRBV6-6, the J call TRBJ2-5, with D unclear. V was cut by 6 bases and J by 1 base, with 15 bases left in between. There are 15 residues in the CDR3. Germline V gene data show CDR1 as MNHNY and CDR2 as SVGAGI (reference sequence). CDR3 residues: CASSLAGRTQETQYF. The CDR3 coding sequence is TGTGCCAGCAGCCTCGCTGGGCGGACCCAAGAGACCCAGTACTTC.